The rows below give T cell receptor beta chains drawn from one sample of a study of OX40 agonist ivuxolimab in advanced cancers. Using immunoSEQ multiplex PCR, the repertoire was profiled, and TCRdb retains in-frame clones only, with some absent. The sample carries 66,000 or so clones, about nine tenths recorded once. The material was CD4+ or CD8+ T cells sorted from blood, obtained in a trial of the OX40 agonist ivuxolimab. These receptors all stem from an adult with an advanced solid tumor such as melanoma, head and neck, liver or kidney cancer. Each CDR3 is given with its conserved first and last residue. D genes are given only for firm matches. Size tells how often a clone was seen (once, few, many) or the class of an expanded clone, and some rows leave it out.

d_call	v_call	j_call	clone_size	cdr3_nt	cdr3_aa
.	TRBV2	TRBJ1-6	once	TGTGCCAGCAGGCAAGATATGTCCCTCAATTCACCCCTCCACTTT	CASRQDMSLNSPLHF
.	TRBV14	TRBJ2-1	.	TGTGCCAGCAGCCAAGATCCGGGAGCTACAAAAAATGAGCAGTTCTTC	CASSQDPGATKNEQFF
.	TRBV30	TRBJ1-1	once	TGTGCCTGGAGTGTGGGCAGGGGAAGGGTCGAAGCTTTCTTT	CAWSVGRGRVEAFF
.	TRBV19	TRBJ1-2	few	TGTGCCAGTAGTCTATCCGGGTATGGCTACACCTTC	CASSLSGYGYTF
.	TRBV19	TRBJ2-7	.	TGTGCCAGTAGTATGGGACCTCCAGGGTACGAGCAGTACTTC	CASSMGPPGYEQYF
TRBD2	TRBV4-3	TRBJ2-3	.	TGCGCCAGCAGCCAAGGGACTAGCGGGGGATCCCACGGAATGTATTTT	CASSQGTSGGSHGMYF
.	TRBV28	TRBJ1-4	.	TGTGCCAGCAGTTTATCCGGTTTGGGCCTACTGTTTTTT	CASSLSGLGLLFF
.	TRBV30	TRBJ1-1	.	TGTGCCTGGAGTGTAGAGGGTAGCACTGAAGCTTTCTTT	CAWSVEGSTEAFF
.	TRBV5-1	TRBJ2-7	.	TGCGCCAGCAGCTTGGCTGTGAGCTACGAGCAGTACTTC	CASSLAVSYEQYF
.	TRBV6-5	TRBJ2-5	.	TGTGCCAGCAGTCCCCCGGAGGGAGAGACCCAGTACTTC	CASSPPEGETQYF
.	TRBV6-6	TRBJ2-7	.	TGTGCCAGCAGCCAGTCGGTCGAGCAGTACTTC	CASSQSVEQYF
.	TRBV19	TRBJ1-4	.	TGTGCCAGTAGTATTGAAACCAAACTGTTTTTT	CASSIETKLFF
TRBD2	TRBV5-1	TRBJ2-1	.	TGCGCCAGCAGCTTGGGCGGGAGGGGTAACAATGAGCAGTTCTTC	CASSLGGRGNNEQFF
.	TRBV5-6	TRBJ1-5	.	TGTGCCAGCAGCTTGGGCCGGGGGCTTCAGCCCCAGCATTTT	CASSLGRGLQPQHF